The clone carrying this TCR beta chain was recorded once. This sample was taken from a study of shared clonotypes between healthy human individuals. Study information: The study used three CD4 naive, three CD4 memory, two CD8 naive and one CD8 memory plate per donor.

Assay used: immunoSEQ multiplex PCR; TCRdb lists only in-frame clones, some missing. The sample includes about 600,000 clones, roughly 97% seen only once; the top ten take approximately 0.057%. The CDR3 consists of 19 residues. V shed 0 bases, J shed 8 bases, and the junction held 15 bases outside the gene matches. Per the germline V gene, CDR1 is SGHRS and CDR2 is YFSETQ. The chain recombines TRBV5-1 with TRBJ2-1; 12 bases are shared with TRBD2. Sequencing was carried out using naive CD4+ T cells sorted from blood. Subset given: CD45RA+ positively selected. The TCR was taken from a woman aged 25-40 years in good health. The CDR3 nucleotides read TGCGCCAGCAGCTTGGTTTTTAGTCTAGCGGGAGGGGAGAGAGATGAGCAGTTCTTC. Amino acids: CASSLVFSLAGGERDEQFF.